Presented here are 29 T cell receptor beta chains from one specimen sequenced in a study of tumor and adjacent non-tumor tissue in lung cancer. No cell sorting was done before RNA was extracted from the tissue. More than 3 cm separated this lung sample from the edge of the tumor. Three rounds of nested PCR, following a modified ARM-PCR protocol, produced the TCRbeta library. Using its own MiXCR run on the multiplex PCR reads, TCRdb lists one record per CDR3 protein. The sample records about 67,000 distinct CDR3 sequences, 65% to 80% being singletons. The sequenced sample consisted of distant non-tumor lung tissue. The source of these receptors is a man in his sixties with non-small cell lung cancer.

This clonotype was detected only a few times. This may be a read error: a much more frequent sequence differs by one nucleotide. The CDR3 region is CRARLAGETQYF. Here the CDR3 DNA reads TGCAGGGCTAGACTAGCGGGAGAGACCCAGTACTTC. The chain links TRBV20-1 to TRBJ2-5, with 10 bases lining up with TRBD2. Per germline, CDR1 DFQATT and CDR2 SNEGSKA (reference sequence). The CDR3 loop spans 12 amino acids.

This clonotype appeared many times. The chain has TRBV28 and TRBJ2-3; D might be TRBD1 (5 bases). The CDR3 length is 15 residues. Germline lookup yields CDR1 MDHEN and CDR2 SYDVKM. The V end lost 6 bases, the J end lost 6 bases, and 19 bases lay between the germline ends. In nucleotides, the CDR3 is TGTGCCAGCAGGTCAGCAGGGCCCCGATGGGATACGCAGTATTTT. It codes for CASRSAGPRWDTQYF. Supplemented by reference TRBV28 and TRBJ2-3, the full variable domain reads DVKVTQSSRYLVKRTGEKVFLECVQDMDHENMFWYRQDPGLGLRLIYFSYDVKMKEKGDIPEGYSVSREKKERFSLILESASTNQTSMYLCASRSAGPRWDTQYFGPGTRLTVL.

This clonotype was detected many times. This rearrangement joins TRBV20-1 to TRBJ2-7, with 9 nucleotides matching TRBD2. The CDR3 contains 16 residues. Germline trimming cut 5 bases from V and 2 bases from J; bases unmatched to any gene: 13. The germline gives CDR1 DFQATT, CDR2 SNEGSKA (reference sequence). This chain's CDR3 is CSARLLTSGRAYEQYF. DNA of the CDR3: TGCAGTGCTCGCCTGCTCACTAGCGGGCGGGCCTACGAGCAGTACTTC.

In DNA form, the CDR3 reads TGCGCCAGCAGTGAGTCGGGGGGAGCCGTGGAGCTGTTTTTT. Translated, it gives CASSESGGAVELFF. The gene calls are TRBV10-1 and TRBJ2-2; the D gene is possibly TRBD2 (6 bases). The CDR3 runs 14 residues. The V end lost 0 bases, the J end lost 10 bases, and 12 bases lay between the germline ends. In germline, CDR1 is WNHNN, CDR2 SYGVQD (reference sequence).

The chain couples TRBV28 to TRBJ2-1, with a weak D call TRBD2 (6 bases). Looked up from germline, CDR1 is MDHEN and CDR2 is SYDVKM. The CDR3 has 15 amino acids. The V end lost 5 bases, the J end lost 1 base, and 12 bases lay between the germline ends. The CDR3 sequence: CASSATSRSYNEQFF. DNA of the CDR3: TGTGCCAGCAGTGCTACTAGCCGTTCCTACAATGAGCAGTTCTTC.

With respect to this clonotype: One end of the junction varies from germline; a read error may be responsible. V usage is TRBV30 and J usage is TRBJ1-6, with TRBD1 matching over 7 bases. This CDR3 comprises 14 residues. From germline, CDR1 is GTSNPN and CDR2 SVGIG (reference sequence). CDR3 region: CAWSSGTVSSPLQF. The CDR3 DNA is TGTGCCTGGAGCTCCGGGACAGTGAGTTCACCCCTCCAATTT.

Details on this clonotype: Since no conserved phenylalanine or tryptophan closes the CDR3, a read error is the likely cause. It is unclear where the CDR3 begins or ends on the DNA, so no DNA is shown, and the CDR3 is as TCRdb lists it. The chain joins TRBV7-9 to TRBJ2-4; TRBD2 is taken as the D call from the table, unchecked against the DNA. The CDR3 length equals 16 residues, ends included. Germline loops: CDR1 SEHNR, CDR2 FQNEAQ (reference sequence). The CDR3 here is CASSPTSGEAKNIQHI.

With respect to this clonotype: A much larger clone is a single base away; this may be a read error. This chain joins TRBV20-1 and TRBJ2-1; 7 nucleotides align to TRBD2. This CDR3 contains 14 residues. Losses at the gene ends were 0 bases for V and 7 bases for J; bases not matched to a gene: 6. Germline CDR1 reads DFQATT; CDR2 reads SNEGSKA (reference sequence). CDR3 protein: CSARDYTSVNEQFF. The CDR3 bases are TGCAGTGCTAGAGATTACACTAGCGTTAATGAGCAGTTCTTC.

In regard to this clonotype: A junction boundary mismatches the germline segment, possibly from a read error. The V and J genes are TRBV29-1 and TRBJ2-7; D not resolved. There are 14 residues in the CDR3. CDR1 SQVTM and CDR2 ANQGSEA come from the germline V gene. The CDR3 sequence: CSVVSVHSTYERYF. The CDR3 coding sequence is TGCAGCGTTGTAAGCGTGCACAGCACCTACGAGCGGTACTTC.

This chain uses TRBV7-9 with TRBJ2-1; D may be TRBD1 (6 bases). V dropped 10 bases and J dropped 15 bases, with 31 bases sitting between them. This CDR3 comprises 15 residues. Looked up from germline, CDR1 is SEHNR and CDR2 is FQNEAQ (reference sequence). CDR3 DNA sequence: TGTGCCAACAGGGAAGTTAAGGGACGTAGGCATGAGTGGTTCTTC. It yields the protein CANREVKGRRHEWFF.

Details on this clonotype: A junction boundary mismatches the germline segment, possibly from a read error. The CDR3 loop reads CTSTSGYTEALF. The CDR3 nucleotides are TGTACCAGCACCTCAGGGTACACTGAAGCTTTATTT. The genes are TRBV6-1 and TRBJ1-1; tentative D call: TRBD1 (5 bases). The CDR3 consists of 12 residues. The germline V gene has CDR1 MNHNS and CDR2 SASEGT.

The chain combines TRBV20-1 with TRBJ2-5; D is ambiguous. Germline V lookup: CDR1 DFQATT, CDR2 SNEGSKA (reference sequence). The V end was cut by 2 bases, the J end by 11 bases, with 15 bases between. This CDR3 has 12 residues. CDR3 sequence reads: CSARPTDRSQYF. CDR3 sequence (DNA): TGCAGTGCTAGACCAACGGATAGGAGTCAGTACTTC.

A word on this clonotype: Sequence at one end of the junction differs from germline and may be a read error. The rearrangement links TRBV6-1 to TRBJ2-1; D is perhaps TRBD2 (6 bases). CDR3 size: 18 residues. CDR1 is MNHNS and CDR2 is SASEGT in the germline V gene. CDR3 region: CASSDYPGLTASMDEQFF. The CDR3 nucleotides read TGTGCTAGCAGTGATTACCCAGGACTAACTGCAAGTATGGATGAGCAGTTCTTC.

Remarks on this clonotype: Its ends do not fully match the called genes, so a read error is possible. The genes are TRBV5-1 and TRBJ2-1; weak D call: TRBD2 (5 bases). Germline CDR1 reads SGHRS; CDR2 reads YFSETQ. CDR3 size: 13 residues. The CDR3 DNA is TGCGCCTGCAGCTTGGATCTAGCAGTCGGGCAGTTCTTC. Translated, it gives CACSLDLAVGQFF. Full variable domain (outside the CDR3, taken from reference TRBV5-1 and TRBJ2-1): KAGVTQTPRYLIKTRGQQVTLSCSPISGHRSVSWYQQTPGQGLQFLFEYFSETQRNKGNFPGRFSGRQFSNSRSEMNVSTLELGDSALYLCACSLDLAVGQFFGPGTRLTVL.

This sequence joins TRBV20-1 and TRBJ1-2, with a possible D match to TRBD1 (5 bases). Trimming stripped 4 bases from V and 3 bases from J, with 18 bases between. The CDR3 has 15 residues. The germline CDR1 and CDR2 sequences are DFQATT and SNEGSKA (reference sequence). CDR3 DNA: TGCAGTGCTAAAGATATTTTCGGCAGGGACTATGGCTACACCTTC. Translating gives CSAKDIFGRDYGYTF.

Regarding this clonotype: The conserved phenylalanine or tryptophan is not found at the CDR3 terminus, so this likely reflects a read error. The limits of the CDR3 on the DNA are not certain, so only TCRdb's listed CDR3 is given. V usage is TRBV6-1 and J usage is TRBJ1-1. Ends included, the CDR3 has 14 residues. Germline CDR1 reads MNHNS; CDR2 reads SASEGT. CDR3: CASSAQGEATEAIL.

The J gene is TRBJ2-7, the V gene TRBV11-1; D may be TRBD1 (6 bases). Trimming removed 10 bases at V and 3 bases at J, with 22 bases between. Germline V lookup: CDR1 SGHAT, CDR2 FQDESV (reference sequence). The CDR3 runs to 15 residues. CDR3 sequence reads: CATSLDHGGRYEQYF. The CDR3 nucleotides are TGTGCCACTAGCTTAGACCATGGGGGCCGCTACGAGCAGTACTTC.

With respect to this clonotype: A read error is possible here, since a much larger clone lies one base away. The V and J genes are TRBV29-1 and TRBJ1-1; the D is unclear. Per germline, CDR1 SQVTM and CDR2 ANQGSEA. V lost 4 bases and J 4 bases, leaving 10 bases between the germline ends. The CDR3 loop spans 12 amino acids. CDR3 DNA sequence: TGCAGCGTTGTGAGGCAGAGCACTGAAGCTTTCTTT. Its translation: CSVVRQSTEAFF.

This clonotype was detected only once. V gene TRBV6-2 or TRBV6-3 combines with J gene TRBJ2-5, with D possibly being TRBD2 (5 bases). Trimming removed 9 bases from V and 4 bases from J, with 18 bases in between. The CDR3 is 14 amino acids. CDR1 and CDR2 from the germline V gene are MNHEY and SVGEGT. The CDR3 DNA is TGTGCCAGTAGCCAGCGGCAGTGGTCAGAGACCCAGTACTTC. Translation: CASSQRQWSETQYF.

As regards this clonotype: At one end, the junction sequence differs from germline, possibly due to a read error. The V gene is TRBV6-2 or TRBV6-3, the J gene TRBJ2-1, with D possibly TRBD2 on 6 matching bases. The germline V gene encodes CDR1 MNHEY and CDR2 SVGEGT. The CDR3 sequence is 17 residues long. CDR3 DNA: TGTGCTAGCAGTTACAATATACGCGGGAATTTCCCCCCTGAGCAATTCTTC. This encodes CASSYNIRGNFPPEQFF.

For this clonotype: Germline and junction disagree at one end, which may indicate a read error. V usage is TRBV5-1 and J usage is TRBJ2-2; TRBD1 might be the D (5 bases). Germline assignment: CDR1 SGHRS and CDR2 YFSETQ. CDR3 size: 15 residues. In nucleotides, the CDR3 is TGCGCCAGTAGCTTGGGCCAGGGCCGCACCGTGGAGCTGTTTTTT. As protein: CASSLGQGRTVELFF.

The chain is built from TRBV6-4 and TRBJ2-1; D perhaps matches TRBD2 (6 bases). The CDR3 is made up of 15 amino acids. Germline CDR1 is MRHNA and CDR2 is SNTAGT. V shed 6 bases and J shed 5 bases, with 17 bases lying between them. The CDR3 sequence: CASSHNGSSNNEQFF. In DNA form, the CDR3 reads TGTGCCAGCAGCCATAACGGGAGTTCCAACAATGAGCAGTTCTTC.

Points on this clonotype: Being one base from a much bigger clone, this may be a read error. J is TRBJ1-5 and V is TRBV20-1; 8 bases are shared with TRBD1. With 7 bases clipped from V and 5 bases from J, the junction kept 10 bases outside the gene matches. CDR3 length: 14 residues. Germline assignment: CDR1 DFQATT and CDR2 SNEGSKA (reference sequence). The DNA of the CDR3 is TGCAGTGTGTCCCCCGGGACAGGCCATCAGCCCCAGCATTTT. Translating gives CSVSPGTGHQPQHF.

In the case of this clonotype: This CDR3 is missing its conserved last phenylalanine or tryptophan, likely due to a read error. This chain joins TRBV12-3 or TRBV12-4 and TRBJ2-7, with TRBD2 as a possible D gene (5 bases). V was trimmed by 8 bases and J by 5 bases, leaving 22 bases between them. The CDR3 runs to 15 residues. For the CDR3, the DNA is TGTGCCAGCCTCGCTCTGGCTGGAGGATTACACGAGCAGTACTTA. Protein sequence: CASLALAGGLHEQYL.

Worth noting for this clonotype: One junction end disagrees with the germline gene, perhaps due to a read error. The chain uses TRBV20-1 and TRBJ2-1, with D perhaps TRBD1 or TRBD2 (6 bases each). Germline lookup yields CDR1 DFQATT and CDR2 SNEGSKA (reference sequence). The CDR3 covers 15 residues. The CDR3 here is CSAIGRAGHGGEHFF. The CDR3 DNA reads as TGCAGTGCTATCGGTAGGGCGGGACATGGAGGTGAGCATTTCTTT.

The genes are TRBV11-2 and TRBJ2-7, with D perhaps assigned TRBD1 or TRBD2 (5 bases each). Trimming took off 10 bases at V and 9 bases at J, with 16 bases between the two ends. Germline V gene lookup returns CDR1 SGHAT and CDR2 FQNNGV. This CDR3 comprises 11 residues. CDR3 loop: CAISHRDVQYF. CDR3 coding DNA: TGTGCCATTAGCCACCGGGACGTGCAGTACTTC.

In regard to this clonotype: One end of the junction fails to match germline, which may point to a read error. This sequence joins TRBV4-1 and TRBJ2-1; D remains ambiguous. The CDR3 spans 14 residues. Germline V CDR1 and CDR2: MGHRA, YSYEKL. This CDR3 reads CASSQERNYDERFF. The CDR3 coding sequence is TGCGCTAGCAGCCAAGAACGCAACTACGATGAGCGGTTCTTC.

The chain joins TRBV29-1 to TRBJ2-5; 9 bases agree with TRBD1. Per germline, CDR1 SQVTM and CDR2 ANQGSEA. V shed 7 bases, J shed 5 bases, and the junction held 14 bases outside the gene matches. The CDR3 runs to 15 residues. This CDR3 reads CSAIGQGHVGETQYF. For the CDR3, the DNA is TGCAGCGCCATCGGACAGGGGCATGTAGGGGAGACCCAGTACTTC.

This clonotype occurred a few times. This clone may be a read error of a much larger clone one base away. Written as DNA, the CDR3 is TGCAGCGTTGAAGAAGTGTGGGGCGAGGATACGCAGTATTTT. Translation: CSVEEVWGEDTQYF. The rearrangement uses TRBV29-1 and TRBJ2-3, with TRBD1 as a possible D gene (5 bases). This CDR3 has 14 amino acids. V lost 0 bases and J lost 6, with 13 bases in between. The V gene's germline CDR1 is SQVTM and CDR2 ANQGSEA.